A single sample gave rise to the 6 T cell receptor beta chains below, sequenced in a study of blood T cell repertoires in COVID-19. Assay: immunoSEQ multiplex PCR; the TCRdb copy retains only in-frame clones and omits some. The sample comprises some 200,000 clones, 80% to 90% of which are singletons, and about 15% rests with the top ten. Sequenced input: peripheral blood. The origin of the receptors is a man aged 25 to 40 with active or convalescent COVID-19.

The gene calls are TRBV9 and TRBJ2-4; a weak D match, TRBD2 (5 bases). V lost 0 bases to trimming and J lost 0 bases, with 13 bases between them. Germline assignment: CDR1 SGDLS and CDR2 YYNGEE. There are 17 residues in the CDR3. The CDR3 reads CASSVEERTLAKNIQYF. As DNA, the CDR3 is TGTGCCAGCAGCGTAGAGGAGCGGACCCTAGCCAAAAACATTCAGTACTTC.

This clone was picked up one time. V gene TRBV23-1 combines with J gene TRBJ1-2, with D possibly being TRBD1 (6 bases). TRBV23-1 is filed as an ORF, its function uncertain. V was pared by 8 bases and J by 0 bases, with 16 bases between. This CDR3 region has 15 residues. The CDR3 coding sequence is TGCGCCAGCGACCTCGGGACAAGTCCTAACTATGGCTACACCTTC. Translation: CASDLGTSPNYGYTF.

The chain combines TRBV5-4 with TRBJ1-1; D is unresolved. V lost 0 bases to trimming and J lost 6 bases, with 12 bases between them. Per the germline V gene, CDR1 is SGHNT and CDR2 is YYREEE (reference sequence). CDR3 length equals 14 residues. The CDR3: CASSLGTGSPEAFF. The CDR3 DNA follows: TGTGCCAGCAGCTTGGGGACGGGAAGTCCTGAAGCTTTCTTT.

V usage is TRBV5-4 and J usage is TRBJ2-3; possibly TRBD2 for D (5 bases). The V and J ends lost 2 bases and 4 bases respectively, with 8 bases between them. CDR3 length equals 13 residues. Germline assignment: CDR1 SGHNT and CDR2 YYREEE (reference sequence). The CDR3 DNA reads as TGTGCCAGCAGCTTCCCCGGGGCAGATACGCAGTATTTT. As protein: CASSFPGADTQYF.

J is TRBJ1-2 and V is TRBV6-4; 8 bases line up with TRBD1. The CDR3 is 14 amino acids. The V gene end was trimmed by 4 bases and the J gene end by 7 bases; junction bases not matched to a gene: 8. Germline lookup yields CDR1 MRHNA and CDR2 SNTAGT. The CDR3 protein is CASSGTGKFGGYTF. Written as DNA, the CDR3 is TGTGCCAGCAGTGGGACAGGGAAATTCGGTGGCTACACCTTC.

This clone appeared once. The V call is TRBV19, the J call TRBJ2-7; 10 bases are a match to TRBD2. Looked up from germline, CDR1 is LNHDA and CDR2 is SQIVND (reference sequence). V lost 6 bases and J lost 0; bases outside the gene matches: 2. CDR3 size: 14 residues. The CDR3 region has the DNA TGTGCCAGTAGCACTAGCGGGGCCTCCTACGAGCAGTACTTC. Amino acid sequence: CASSTSGASYEQYF.